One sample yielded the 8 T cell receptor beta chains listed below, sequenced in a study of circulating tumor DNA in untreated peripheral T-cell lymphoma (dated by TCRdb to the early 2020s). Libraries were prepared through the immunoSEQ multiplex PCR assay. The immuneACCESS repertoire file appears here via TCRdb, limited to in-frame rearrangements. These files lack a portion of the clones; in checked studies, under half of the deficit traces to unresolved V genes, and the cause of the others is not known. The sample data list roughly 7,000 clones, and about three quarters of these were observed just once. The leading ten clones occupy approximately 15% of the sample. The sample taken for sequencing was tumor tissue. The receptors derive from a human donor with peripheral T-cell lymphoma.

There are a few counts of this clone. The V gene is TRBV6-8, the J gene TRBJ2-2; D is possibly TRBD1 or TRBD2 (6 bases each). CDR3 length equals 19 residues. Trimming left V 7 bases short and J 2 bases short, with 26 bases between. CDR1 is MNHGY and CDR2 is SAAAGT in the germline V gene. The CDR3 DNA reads TGTGCCAGCACCCCGGAGGGGGGCGAGGGGGGATTAAACACCGGGGAGCTGTTTTTT. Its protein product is CASTPEGGEGGLNTGELFF.

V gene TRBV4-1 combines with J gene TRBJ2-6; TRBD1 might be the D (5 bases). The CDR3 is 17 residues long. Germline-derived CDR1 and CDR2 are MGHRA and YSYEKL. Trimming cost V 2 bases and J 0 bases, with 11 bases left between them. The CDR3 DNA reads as TGCGCCAGCAGCCAATCGACAGCCGACTCTGGGGCCAACGTCCTGACTTTC. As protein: CASSQSTADSGANVLTF.

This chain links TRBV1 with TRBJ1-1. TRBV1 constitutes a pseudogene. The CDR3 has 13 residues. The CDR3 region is CASSQDGKDGAFF. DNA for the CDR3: TGCGCCAGCAGCCAAGATGGGAAGGACGGAGCTTTCTTT.

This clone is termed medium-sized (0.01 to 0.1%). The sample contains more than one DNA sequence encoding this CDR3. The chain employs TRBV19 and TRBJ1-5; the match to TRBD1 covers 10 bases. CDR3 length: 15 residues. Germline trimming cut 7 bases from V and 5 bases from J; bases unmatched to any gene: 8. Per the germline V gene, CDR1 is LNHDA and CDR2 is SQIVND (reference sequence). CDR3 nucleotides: TGTGCCAGTACCCCGACAGGGGGCTTAGATCAGCCCCAGCATTTT. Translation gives CASTPTGGLDQPQHF.

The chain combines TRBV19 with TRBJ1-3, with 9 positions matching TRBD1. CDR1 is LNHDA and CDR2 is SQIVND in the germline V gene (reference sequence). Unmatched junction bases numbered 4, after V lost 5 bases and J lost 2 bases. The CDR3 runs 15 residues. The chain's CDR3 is CASSLRTGAGNTIYF. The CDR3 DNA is TGTGCCAGTAGTCTAAGGACAGGGGCTGGAAACACCATATATTTT.

For the CDR3, the DNA is TGTGCCAGTAGTACCGGACAGTGGATGAACTATGGCTACACCTTC. Translation gives CASSTGQWMNYGYTF. The J gene is TRBJ1-2, the V gene TRBV19; TRBD1 is a possible D gene (6 bases). CDR1 is LNHDA and CDR2 is SQIVND in the germline V gene (reference sequence). With 4 bases removed from V and 2 bases from J, the gap between germline ends came to 14 bases. The length of the CDR3 is 15 residues.

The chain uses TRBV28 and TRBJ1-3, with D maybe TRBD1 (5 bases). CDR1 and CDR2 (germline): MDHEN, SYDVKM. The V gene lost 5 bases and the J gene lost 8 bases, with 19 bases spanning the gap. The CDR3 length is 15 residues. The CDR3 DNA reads TGTGCCAGCAGTGGGGGGACTCTCGTTGGGGACACCATATATTTT. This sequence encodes CASSGGTLVGDTIYF.

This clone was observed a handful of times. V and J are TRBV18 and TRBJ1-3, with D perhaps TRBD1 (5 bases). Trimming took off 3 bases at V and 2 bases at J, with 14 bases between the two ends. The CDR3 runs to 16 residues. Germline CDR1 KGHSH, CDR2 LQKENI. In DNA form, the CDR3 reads TGTGCCAGCTCACCCCAACAGGACCTCGCTGGAAACACCATATATTTT. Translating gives CASSPQQDLAGNTIYF.